Shown below are 12 T cell receptor beta chains from a single sample sequenced in a study of blood T cell repertoires in COVID-19. Assay: immunoSEQ multiplex PCR; the TCRdb copy retains only in-frame clones and omits some. The data contain under 250,000 clones, roughly four fifths of them singletons. Specimen: peripheral blood. These receptors originate from a woman aged 65 to 85 with COVID-19, enrolled during active disease.

The rearrangement links TRBV6-4 to TRBJ1-1, with D possibly matching TRBD1 (6 bases). Trimming pared 8 bases from V and 6 bases from J, leaving 19 bases between. This CDR3 has 14 residues. Germline loops: CDR1 MRHNA, CDR2 SNTAGT. CDR3 in amino acids: CASQIEQGTSEAFF. CDR3 DNA sequence: TGTGCCAGCCAGATTGAACAGGGAACCTCTGAAGCTTTCTTT.

CDR3 in DNA: TGTGCCAGCAGCTACATGGCGGGTCTTCGCGAGCAGTACTTC. Amino acid sequence: CASSYMAGLREQYF. The chain combines TRBV5-4 with TRBJ2-7; D is perhaps TRBD2 (5 bases). Trimming cost V 3 bases and J 6 bases, with 16 bases left between them. This CDR3 has 14 residues. Per germline, CDR1 SGHNT and CDR2 YYREEE (reference sequence).

The chain's CDR3 is CASSSGTGNEQFF. The CDR3 DNA follows: TGCGCCAGCAGCTCCGGGACTGGCAATGAGCAGTTCTTC. The chain has TRBV5-1 and TRBJ2-1, with D possibly TRBD2 on 6 matching bases. CDR3 size: 13 residues. Germline V gene data show CDR1 as SGHRS and CDR2 as YFSETQ. The V end lost 3 bases, the J end lost 6 bases, and 10 bases lay between the germline ends.

V is TRBV29-1 and J is TRBJ1-4; 7 bases are shared with TRBD1. V shed 5 bases, J shed 3 bases, and the junction held 9 bases outside the gene matches. The CDR3 totals 15 residues. The germline CDR1 and CDR2 sequences are SQVTM and ANQGSEA. Here the CDR3 DNA reads TGCAGCGTTATAGGGGGGCAGGGGGCTAATGAAAAACTGTTTTTT. Translated: CSVIGGQGANEKLFF. The whole variable domain, filled in from reference TRBV29-1 and TRBJ1-4, reads SAVISQKPSRDICQRGTSLTIQCQVDSQVTMMFWYRQQPGQSLTLIATANQGSEATYESGFVIDKFPISRPNLTFSTLTVSNMSPEDSSIYLCSVIGGQGANEKLFFGSGTQLSVL.

The chain is built from TRBV6-2 or TRBV6-3 and TRBJ2-7; 7 bases are a match to TRBD2. V lost 0 bases, J lost 0 bases, and 5 bases stayed unmatched. The CDR3 is made up of 16 amino acids. The germline CDR1 and CDR2 sequences are MNHEY and SVGEGT. The CDR3 reads CASSYSVSGISYEQYF. The CDR3 DNA sequence: TGTGCCAGCAGTTACTCGGTCAGCGGGATCTCCTACGAGCAGTACTTC.

Ten or more counts support this clone. V usage is TRBV19 and J usage is TRBJ1-5, with 10 bases that match TRBD1. The CDR3 has 17 residues. Germline V gene data show CDR1 as LNHDA and CDR2 as SQIVND (reference sequence). V shed 3 bases and J 6 bases; nucleotides not matched to a gene: 11. Here the CDR3 DNA reads TGTGCCAGTAGTATCCGGGACAGGGGAAGTGGTATTCAGCCCCAGCATTTT. Protein sequence: CASSIRDRGSGIQPQHF.

The V gene is TRBV7-2, the J gene TRBJ2-7, with D possibly matching TRBD2 (6 bases). The CDR3 has 13 amino acids. With 2 bases removed from V and 6 bases from J, the gap between germline ends came to 11 bases. CDR1 and CDR2 from the germline V gene are SGHTA and FQGNSA. The CDR3 region is CASSLNLGGEQYF. In DNA, the CDR3 is TGTGCCAGCAGCTTAAACTTGGGGGGCGAGCAGTACTTC.

V usage is TRBV24-1 and J usage is TRBJ2-1, with D maybe TRBD2 (6 bases). CDR1 is KGHDR, CDR2 SFDVKD, per germline. The CDR3 extends over 15 amino acids. V was shortened by 5 bases and J by 9 bases, with 19 bases between the two germline ends. CDR3 sequence (DNA): TGTGCCACCAGTGGGAAGCGGGCGGGTTTGGGTGAGCAGTTCTTC. It specifies CATSGKRAGLGEQFF.

The V call is TRBV27, the J call TRBJ1-5; perhaps TRBD1 as D (6 bases). The CDR3 is made up of 14 amino acids. Germline assignment: CDR1 MNHEY and CDR2 SMNVEV (reference sequence). With 5 bases removed from V and 3 bases from J, the gap between germline ends came to 11 bases. The CDR3: CASSRTGYNQPQHF. The CDR3, as DNA: TGTGCCAGCAGTCGTACAGGGTACAATCAGCCCCAGCATTTT.

The chain is built from TRBV7-2 and TRBJ1-2; D possibly corresponds to TRBD1 (6 bases). V lost 5 bases and J 8 bases, leaving 18 bases between the germline ends. The CDR3 runs 14 residues. Germline V gives CDR1 SGHTA, CDR2 FQGNSA. The CDR3 DNA sequence: TGTGCCAGCAGCCCCGGTACAGGGATTCTAGGCTACACCTTC. Its protein product is CASSPGTGILGYTF.

The CDR3 coding sequence is TGTGCCAGCAGCCCGGGGTCCTACACTGAAGCTTTCTTT. Protein: CASSPGSYTEAFF. The V gene is TRBV7-2, the J gene TRBJ1-1; D unclear. The germline gives CDR1 SGHTA, CDR2 FQGNSA. V lost 5 bases to trimming and J lost 3 bases, with 10 bases between them. The CDR3 covers 13 residues.

V is TRBV25-1 and J is TRBJ2-3; no reliable D call. The CDR3 has 14 amino acids. V lost 5 bases to trimming and J lost 0 bases, with 9 bases between them. CDR1 is MGHDK and CDR2 is SYGVNS in the germline V gene. The CDR3 nucleotides read TGTGCCAGCAGTACAGCAACTAGCACAGATACGCAGTATTTT. This sequence encodes CASSTATSTDTQYF.